This passage covers 32 T cell receptor beta chains from one sample sequenced in a study of cytomegalovirus exposure and HLA in healthy donors. The study ran its PCR with 60 Vbeta and 13 Jbeta primers. Sequencing was performed with immunoSEQ multiplex PCR; in TCRdb, only in-frame clones are kept and a portion is missing. The table lists 150,000 to 200,000 clones, roughly 9.5% of them singletons. The sequenced sample consisted of PBMCs. The receptors originated from a woman aged 25 to 45 in good health and CMV-seropositive.

This clone has a handful of counts. The chain employs TRBV6-5 and TRBJ2-3, with 10 positions matching TRBD2. The CDR3 extends over 16 amino acids. From germline, CDR1 is MNHEY and CDR2 SVGAGI. The junction had 4 bases not matched to a gene; V was cut back by 4 bases and J by 0 bases. CDR3 sequence (DNA): TGTGCCAGCAGTTTTAGCGGGAGGCCTAGCACAGATACGCAGTATTTT. This translates into CASSFSGRPSTDTQYF.

The chain employs TRBV11-2 and TRBJ1-2, with 8 bases matching TRBD1. Germline CDR1 SGHAT, CDR2 FQNNGV. The CDR3 is 14 residues long. The junction had 5 bases not matched to a gene; V was cut back by 1 base and J by 7 bases. The CDR3 loop is CASSLGQGMGGYTF. CDR3 sequence (DNA): TGTGCCAGCAGCTTAGGACAGGGGATGGGTGGCTACACCTTC.

This clone was detected only a few times. The rearrangement uses TRBV27 and TRBJ1-1; TRBD1 aligns across 7 bases. CDR1 MNHEY and CDR2 SMNVEV come from the germline V gene (reference sequence). The CDR3 sequence is 17 residues long. With 6 bases clipped from V and 0 bases from J, the junction kept 13 bases outside the gene matches. The DNA of the CDR3 is TGTGCCAGCAGACCAACAGGGGCCGGGGTATTGAACACTGAAGCTTTCTTT. Protein product: CASRPTGAGVLNTEAFF.

This clone was recorded a few times. The chain has TRBV7-2 and TRBJ2-7, with TRBD2 matching over 13 bases. Germline CDR1 and CDR2: SGHTA and FQGNSA. CDR3 size: 16 residues. J was trimmed by 2 bases and V by 1 base; bases with no gene match: 2. Here the CDR3 reads CASSLGTSGRAYEQYF. For the CDR3, the DNA is TGTGCCAGCAGCTTAGGTACTAGCGGGAGGGCCTACGAGCAGTACTTC.

In this sample, this clone turned up a few times. This chain uses TRBV6-6 with TRBJ2-7, with 7 bases that match TRBD2. The CDR3 is 13 amino acids. V was pared by 5 bases and J by 4 bases, with 5 bases of the junction left unmatched. Germline CDR1 and CDR2: MNHNY and SVGAGI (reference sequence). In DNA, the CDR3 is TGTGCCAGCAGTAGACTAGCCCCATACGAGCAGTACTTC. Protein sequence: CASSRLAPYEQYF.

The chain couples TRBV6-4 to TRBJ1-2, with 7 positions matching TRBD1. Trimming took 2 bases from V and 7 from J; bases not matched to a gene: 4. Germline V CDR1 and CDR2: MRHNA, SNTAGT. The CDR3 is 13 residues long. CDR3 in amino acids: CASSDGTAGGYTF. The CDR3 nucleotides are TGTGCCAGCAGTGACGGGACAGCCGGTGGCTACACCTTC.

This chain links TRBV9 with TRBJ2-1, with D possibly being TRBD1 (6 bases). Germline loops: CDR1 SGDLS, CDR2 YYNGEE. V was clipped by 0 bases and J by 2 bases, with 9 bases between them. The CDR3 is 15 residues long. The CDR3 here is CASSVAGTTYNEQFF. CDR3 coding DNA: TGTGCCAGCAGCGTAGCGGGGACAACCTACAATGAGCAGTTCTTC. The full variable domain, its missing parts supplied by reference TRBV9 and TRBJ2-1, is DSGVTQTPKHLITATGQRVTLRCSPRSGDLSVYWYQQSLDQGLQFLIQYYNGEERAKGNILERFSAQQFPDLHSELNLSSLELGDSALYFCASSVAGTTYNEQFFGPGTRLTVL.

This clone was counted a few times. This rearrangement joins TRBV2 to TRBJ2-5, with a tentative D call TRBD2 (6 bases). Germline-derived CDR1 and CDR2 are SNHLY and FYNNEI. The CDR3 sequence is 12 residues long. Trimming left V 8 bases short and J 7 bases short, with 14 bases between. CDR3 amino acids: CASGGYGVTQYF. The CDR3 coding sequence is TGTGCCAGCGGAGGGTATGGGGTGACCCAGTACTTC.

The chain combines TRBV9 with TRBJ2-1; a weak D match, TRBD2 (7 bases). With 2 bases removed from V and 12 bases from J, the gap between germline ends came to 15 bases. The CDR3 contains 13 residues. CDR1 and CDR2 (germline): SGDLS, YYNGEE. The CDR3 DNA follows: TGTGCCAGCAGCGTCTCTACCCGGGGGGCGCAGTTCTTC. Translating it yields CASSVSTRGAQFF.

The chain combines TRBV4-1 with TRBJ2-1; TRBD2 agrees at 8 bases. The CDR3 has 15 amino acids. The V gene's germline CDR1 is MGHRA and CDR2 YSYEKL. The V gene end was trimmed by 3 bases and the J gene end by 8 bases; junction bases not matched to a gene: 9. The CDR3 here is CASSHSQREYDEQFF. DNA of the CDR3: TGCGCCAGCAGCCACTCCCAGCGGGAGTATGATGAGCAGTTCTTC.

This clone has only a few counts. In the same sample, other DNA sequences code for this CDR3. The rearrangement links TRBV2 to TRBJ1-4, with a possible D match to TRBD1 (5 bases). Germline-derived CDR1 and CDR2 are SNHLY and FYNNEI. The V end lost 4 bases, the J end lost 6 bases, and 15 bases lay between the germline ends. CDR3 size: 15 residues. The CDR3 loop is CASSAAWGGDEKLFF. The DNA of the CDR3 is TGTGCCAGCAGTGCCGCCTGGGGCGGTGATGAAAAACTGTTTTTT.

This clone showed up just a few times. This chain links TRBV28 with TRBJ2-1; 7 bases fit TRBD2. The J segment lost 2 bases and the V segment lost 7 bases, leaving 8 bases of the junction unmatched. The CDR3 contains 15 residues. Germline V CDR1 and CDR2: MDHEN, SYDVKM. CDR3 in DNA: TGTGCCAGCACCCTCCCGGGAGGCCCCTACAATGAGCAGTTCTTC. Translation gives CASTLPGGPYNEQFF.

This clone was detected a few times. The chain combines TRBV11-2 with TRBJ2-7; weak D call: TRBD1 (6 bases). Trimming shortened V by 7 bases and J by 3 bases, and 16 bases separated the two germline ends. The germline gives CDR1 SGHAT, CDR2 FQNNGV. This CDR3 contains 14 residues. CDR3 residues: CASIDTGSLYEQYF. Written as DNA, the CDR3 is TGTGCCAGCATAGATACAGGGTCCCTCTACGAGCAGTACTTC.

The rearrangement joins TRBV4-1 to TRBJ1-2, with 7 bases fitting TRBD1. The junction had 8 bases not matched to a gene; V was cut back by 3 bases and J by 7 bases. The CDR3 covers 14 residues. Germline V lookup: CDR1 MGHRA, CDR2 YSYEKL. This CDR3 is CASSHTDRAGGYTF. In DNA form, the CDR3 reads TGCGCCAGCAGCCATACCGACAGGGCAGGTGGCTACACCTTC.

This chain uses TRBV5-4 with TRBJ2-5; 7 bases fit TRBD1. In germline, CDR1 is SGHNT, CDR2 YYREEE (reference sequence). The CDR3 has 13 residues. V was clipped by 2 bases and J by 3 bases; unmatched bases: 1. CDR3 DNA sequence: TGTGCCAGCAGCTTCGGGACAGAAGAGACCCAGTACTTC. Translating gives CASSFGTEETQYF. Drawing the rest from reference TRBV5-4 and TRBJ2-5, the complete variable domain is ETGVTQSPTHLIKTRGQQVTLRCSSQSGHNTVSWYQQALGQGPQFIFQYYREEENGRGNFPPRFSGLQFPNYSSELNVNALELDDSALYLCASSFGTEETQYFGPGTRLLVL.

This clone was seen a handful of times. The genes are TRBV6-6 and TRBJ1-2, with 8 bases fitting TRBD1. Germline-derived CDR1 and CDR2 are MNHNY and SVGAGI (reference sequence). The ends lost 2 bases at V and 8 bases at J; junction bases unmatched: 4. The CDR3 loop spans 13 amino acids. CDR3 sequence: CASSYQGAAGYTF. Here the CDR3 DNA reads TGTGCCAGCAGTTACCAGGGGGCGGCGGGCTACACCTTC.

This clone showed up just a few times. Other DNA variants within this sample encode the same CDR3. CDR3 in DNA: TGTGCCAGCAGCTTAGGGACTAGCGGTTACAATGAGCAGTTCTTC. It specifies CASSLGTSGYNEQFF. The chain carries TRBV11-2 and TRBJ2-1; 10 nucleotides agree with TRBD2. The CDR3 covers 15 residues. Germline trimming cut 1 base from V and 4 bases from J; bases unmatched to any gene: 1. CDR1 is SGHAT, CDR2 FQNNGV, per germline.

The chain is built from TRBV10-3 and TRBJ1-2; D perhaps matches TRBD1 (6 bases). The CDR3 has 11 amino acids. Germline V lookup: CDR1 ENHRY, CDR2 SYGVKD. V was pared by 6 bases and J by 6 bases, with 8 bases between. The CDR3 DNA reads as TGTGCCATCAGGTCAGGGGATGGCTACACCTTC. Translation gives CAIRSGDGYTF.

There are a few counts of this clone. The chain uses TRBV2 and TRBJ2-1; no firm D call. V was pared by 4 bases and J by 10 bases, with 8 bases between. The germline V gene has CDR1 SNHLY and CDR2 FYNNEI. This CDR3 spans 11 amino acids. This CDR3 reads CASSGYWEQFF. The CDR3 coding sequence is TGTGCCAGCAGTGGGTACTGGGAGCAGTTCTTC.

This chain joins TRBV9 and TRBJ2-1; TRBD2 is a possible D gene (5 bases). This CDR3 is built from 14 residues. The ends were cut back, 0 bases at V and 8 bases at J, with 12 bases in the middle. The germline V gene encodes CDR1 SGDLS and CDR2 YYNGEE. CDR3 nucleotide sequence: TGTGCCAGCAGCGTAGGAGGGAATAGCTATGAGCAGTTCTTC. It is translated as CASSVGGNSYEQFF.

This chain links TRBV11-2 with TRBJ1-3; D remains ambiguous. The V gene lost 1 base and the J gene lost 2 bases, with 9 bases spanning the gap. Per germline, CDR1 SGHAT and CDR2 FQNNGV. CDR3 length: 15 amino acids. CDR3 DNA: TGTGCCAGCAGCTTAGTCGACCAGGCTGGAAACACCATATATTTT. Translation: CASSLVDQAGNTIYF.

This chain connects TRBV18 to TRBJ2-6; D is perhaps TRBD2 (5 bases). V was shortened by 0 bases and J by 2 bases, with 5 bases between the two germline ends. This CDR3 is 15 amino acids long. Germline V gene lookup returns CDR1 KGHSH and CDR2 LQKENI. DNA for the CDR3: TGTGCCAGCTCACCACCGAGGGCTGGGGCCAACGTCCTGACTTTC. Translating gives CASSPPRAGANVLTF.

This clone came up a few times. CDR3 loop: CASQGTNYGYTF. DNA for the CDR3: TGTGCCAGCCAGGGGACGAACTATGGCTACACCTTC. This rearrangement joins TRBV2 to TRBJ1-2, with TRBD1 as a possible D gene (6 bases). Germline V gives CDR1 SNHLY, CDR2 FYNNEI. This CDR3 comprises 12 residues. With 8 bases removed from V and 2 bases from J, the gap between germline ends came to 9 bases.

The rearrangement links TRBV5-1 to TRBJ2-5, with a weak D call TRBD1 (6 bases). This CDR3 is 14 amino acids long. V lost 4 bases, J lost 1 base, and 11 bases lay in between. Germline V gene sequence: CDR1 SGHRS, CDR2 YFSETQ. The CDR3 reads CASSQQGTQETQYF. In DNA form, the CDR3 reads TGCGCCAGCAGCCAACAGGGTACCCAAGAGACCCAGTACTTC.

The chain couples TRBV5-1 to TRBJ2-7, with 7 bases matching TRBD1. V lost 3 bases to trimming and J lost 0 bases; unmatched junction nucleotides: 6. The CDR3 extends over 15 amino acids. CDR1 is SGHRS and CDR2 is YFSETQ in the germline V gene. CDR3: CASSSTGTVSYEQYF. For the CDR3, the DNA is TGCGCCAGCAGCTCAACCGGGACAGTCTCCTACGAGCAGTACTTC. The full variable domain, with the rest looked up from reference TRBV5-1 and TRBJ2-7, is KAGVTQTPRYLIKTRGQQVTLSCSPISGHRSVSWYQQTPGQGLQFLFEYFSETQRNKGNFPGRFSGRQFSNSRSEMNVSTLELGDSALYLCASSSTGTVSYEQYFGPGTRLTVT.

This rearrangement joins TRBV10-3 to TRBJ2-7; D perhaps matches TRBD1 (5 bases). V was shortened by 5 bases and J by 5 bases, with 16 bases between the two germline ends. This CDR3 contains 14 residues. The germline gives CDR1 ENHRY, CDR2 SYGVKD. CDR3 bases: TGTGCCATCAGTTTAGGGCAGCAGGGCAACGAGCAGTACTTC. Its protein is CAISLGQQGNEQYF.

The chain carries TRBV10-2 and TRBJ1-1; D may be TRBD1 (6 bases). Germline CDR1 WSHSY, CDR2 SAAADI. Deletions cut 8 bases from V and 4 bases from J, with 14 bases between. This CDR3 region has 13 residues. CDR3 DNA: TGCGCCAGCGGGCATGGGGGCGGCACTGAAGCTTTCTTT. This translates into CASGHGGGTEAFF.

The gene calls are TRBV10-3 and TRBJ2-5; TRBD1 matches at 9 bases. The assigned J gene may be wrong: the sequence end matches TRBJ2-7 better. Germline values: CDR1 ENHRY, CDR2 SYGVKD. The CDR3 length is 14 residues. CDR3 amino acids: CAISPGQGIYEQYF. As DNA, the CDR3 is TGTGCCATCAGTCCGGGACAGGGTATCTACGAGCAGTACTTC.

The chain carries TRBV4-2 and TRBJ2-3; D is perhaps TRBD1 (5 bases). The CDR3 is 16 amino acids. The V gene's germline CDR1 is LGHNA and CDR2 YNFKEQ. The V and J ends lost 1 base and 6 bases respectively, with 17 bases between them. Written as DNA, the CDR3 is TGTGCCAGCAGCCAAGTAAAGGGGCCCCCCATGGATACGCAGTATTTT. Its translation is CASSQVKGPPMDTQYF.

V is TRBV29-1 and J is TRBJ1-1, with 9 nucleotides matching TRBD1. This CDR3 contains 13 residues. The germline V gene encodes CDR1 SQVTM and CDR2 ANQGSEA. J gave up 6 bases and V 6 bases, and 8 bases lay outside the gene matches. The CDR3 here is CSVATGGRSEAFF. Written as DNA, the CDR3 is TGCAGCGTGGCCACAGGGGGCAGGTCTGAAGCTTTCTTT. The full variable domain, rest sourced from reference TRBV29-1 and TRBJ1-1, is SAVISQKPSRDICQRGTSLTIQCQVDSQVTMMFWYRQQPGQSLTLIATANQGSEATYESGFVIDKFPISRPNLTFSTLTVSNMSPEDSSIYLCSVATGGRSEAFFGQGTRLTVV.

The chain combines TRBV4-2 with TRBJ2-1; 8 bases are a match to TRBD2. The CDR3 extends over 15 amino acids. The trim removed 3 bases at V and 8 bases at J, leaving 9 bases unmatched. The germline V gene has CDR1 LGHNA and CDR2 YNFKEQ. The CDR3 nucleotides are TGTGCCAGCAGCCAGCCGGGAGGGCCATTCGATGAGCAGTTCTTC. Its protein product is CASSQPGGPFDEQFF.

The chain recombines TRBV6-1 with TRBJ1-1; possible D gene TRBD1, 5 bases. The CDR3 covers 14 residues. Trimming stripped 0 bases from V and 5 bases from J, with 10 bases between. Germline CDR1 and CDR2: MNHNS and SASEGT. The CDR3 region is CASSEAQGLTEAFF. CDR3 nucleotides: TGTGCCAGCAGTGAAGCTCAGGGTTTGACTGAAGCTTTCTTT.